A single sample is the source of the 9 T cell receptor beta chains below, sequenced in a study of T cells in Graves' hyperthyroidism and ophthalmopathy. Amplified TCR beta CDR3 regions came from RNA transcripts. The TCR CDR3 first-round RT-PCR relied on the HTBI primer set. Each CDR3 protein gets one entry after TCRdb re-called the multiplex PCR reads with MiXCR. The sample lists some 300,000 distinct CDR3 sequences, 15% to 20% occurring once. The sequencing sample was made of blood. These receptor sequences come from a middle-aged man with Graves' ophthalmopathy.

J is TRBJ2-1 and V is TRBV18; possibly TRBD1 for D (6 bases). Trimming took 3 bases from V and 0 from J, leaving 9 bases between them. Germline CDR1 is KGHSH and CDR2 is LQKENI. The CDR3 contains 15 residues. CDR3 region: CASSPQGSSYNEQFF. CDR3 bases: TGTGCCAGCTCACCCCAGGGGAGCTCCTACAATGAGCAGTTCTTC.

This clonotype was seen repeatedly, ten times or more. The chain is built from TRBV29-1 and TRBJ2-2, with 7 bases aligning to TRBD1. Germline CDR1 reads SQVTM; CDR2 reads ANQGSEA. The CDR3 extends over 14 amino acids. V shed 6 bases, J shed 6 bases, and the junction held 10 bases outside the gene matches. CDR3 residues: CSVSTGVIAGELFF. CDR3 nucleotide sequence: TGCAGCGTCTCCACAGGGGTAATCGCCGGGGAGCTGTTTTTT.

The chain is built from TRBV24-1 and TRBJ2-7; 10 bases map to TRBD1. CDR3 length: 18 residues. Germline assignment: CDR1 KGHDR and CDR2 SFDVKD. Trimming cost V 0 bases and J 3 bases; bases outside gene matches: 10. CDR3 region: CATSDLPPEGQGRYEQYF. The CDR3, as DNA: TGTGCCACCAGTGATTTGCCCCCGGAGGGACAGGGGCGCTACGAGCAGTACTTC.

In DNA form, the CDR3 reads TGTGCCAGTAGTATGGGGGGGACTAGCGGGACCAATGAGCAGTTCTTC. Translating gives CASSMGGTSGTNEQFF. The chain employs TRBV19 and TRBJ2-1, with TRBD2 identical over 13 bases. J lost 6 bases, V lost 3 bases, and 5 bases had no gene match. Germline loops: CDR1 LNHDA, CDR2 SQIVND (reference sequence). The CDR3 has 16 amino acids.

This rearrangement joins TRBV6-1 to TRBJ2-1, with 8 bases aligning to TRBD2. CDR1 and CDR2 from the germline V gene are MNHNS and SASEGT. This CDR3 comprises 16 residues. J was trimmed by 3 bases and V by 1 base; bases with no gene match: 5. CDR3 in DNA: TGTGCCAGCAGTGAAGAACTTAGCGGGATCTACAATGAGCAGTTCTTC. It translates to CASSEELSGIYNEQFF.

This clonotype has more than one count but fewer than ten. The V gene is TRBV28, the J gene TRBJ2-5, with D possibly called TRBD1 or TRBD2 (5 bases each). This CDR3 has 14 amino acids. Germline V lookup: CDR1 MDHEN, CDR2 SYDVKM. V shed 5 bases and J shed 2 bases, with 12 bases lying between them. The CDR3 bases are TGTGCCAGCAGTCAAGGGACGTTTCAAGAGACCCAGTACTTC. Protein product: CASSQGTFQETQYF.

This clonotype occurred many times. This chain connects TRBV19 to TRBJ2-1; 7 nucleotides line up with TRBD2. V was pared by 8 bases and J by 7 bases, with 11 bases of the junction left unmatched. Looked up from germline, CDR1 is LNHDA and CDR2 is SQIVND (reference sequence). The CDR3 contains 14 residues. The CDR3 nucleotides read TGTGCCAGTCGCGAGGGCGGCGGGAGTAATGAGCAGTTCTTC. This gives the protein CASREGGGSNEQFF.

This clonotype was seen repeatedly, ten times or more. The chain is built from TRBV28 and TRBJ1-1; D unresolved. The length of the CDR3 is 15 residues. The germline V gene has CDR1 MDHEN and CDR2 SYDVKM. The V and J ends lost 6 bases and 0 bases respectively, with 14 bases between them. The CDR3 coding sequence is TGTGCCAGCAGCTCCACTTCCAGGATGAACACTGAAGCTTTCTTT. Its protein is CASSSTSRMNTEAFF.

This clonotype has a count of ten or more. The chain uses TRBV6-2 or TRBV6-3 and TRBJ2-3; 12 nucleotides agree with TRBD2. CDR1 and CDR2 from the germline V gene are MNHEY and SVGEGT. V lost 0 bases to trimming and J lost 0 bases; unmatched junction nucleotides: 10. The CDR3 has 20 residues. The CDR3 protein is CASSYSKTSGSFVSTDTQYF. The CDR3 DNA reads TGTGCCAGCAGTTACTCGAAGACTAGCGGGAGTTTTGTTAGCACAGATACGCAGTATTTT.